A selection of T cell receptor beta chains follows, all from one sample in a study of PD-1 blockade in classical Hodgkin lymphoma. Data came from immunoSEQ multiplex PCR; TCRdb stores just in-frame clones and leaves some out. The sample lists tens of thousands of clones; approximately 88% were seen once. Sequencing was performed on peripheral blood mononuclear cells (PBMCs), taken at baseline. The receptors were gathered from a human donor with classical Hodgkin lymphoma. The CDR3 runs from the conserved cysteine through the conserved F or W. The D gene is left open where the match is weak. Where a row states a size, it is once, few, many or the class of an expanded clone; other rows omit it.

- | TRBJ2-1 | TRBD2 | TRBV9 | TGTGCCAGCAGCGTGCCACTAGCGGGGTCTGAAGATGAGCAGTTCTTC | CASSVPLAGSEDEQFF
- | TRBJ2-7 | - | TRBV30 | TGTGCCTGGAGTACTATAAGGGGGAAGGTTTACGAGCAGTACTTC | CAWSTIRGKVYEQYF
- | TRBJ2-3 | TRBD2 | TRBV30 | TGTGCCTGGACTGACGAGCGGGGGAGGGGTTTT | CAWTDERGRGF
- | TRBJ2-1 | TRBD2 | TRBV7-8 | TGTGCCAGCAGCCCTAGGGAGGGCAGGTATGAGCAGTTCTTC | CASSPREGRYEQFF
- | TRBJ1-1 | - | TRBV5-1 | TGCGCCGCTCCCTGGGCAGGGGATTCGTCTGAAGCTTTCTTT | CAAPWAGDSSEAFF
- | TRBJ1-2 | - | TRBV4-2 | TGTGCCAGCAGCCACAGCCCGGGGGCCCTAAACTATGGCTACACCTTC | CASSHSPGALNYGYTF
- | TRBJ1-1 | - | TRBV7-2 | TGTGCCAGCAGCTTTTCGGGGAAGAACACTGAAGCTTTCTTT | CASSFSGKNTEAFF
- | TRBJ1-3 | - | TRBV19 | TGTGCCAGTGGGAGCTCTGGAAACACCATATATTTT | CASGSSGNTIYF
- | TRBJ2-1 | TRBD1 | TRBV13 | TGTGCCAGCAGCTTGTCGGGACAGGGAAACAATGAGCAGTTCTTC | CASSLSGQGNNEQFF
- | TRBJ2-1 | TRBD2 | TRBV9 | TGTGCCAGCAGCCCCCCCGGGACTAGCTTCCACAATGAGCAGTTCTTC | CASSPPGTSFHNEQFF
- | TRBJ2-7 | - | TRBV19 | TGTGCCAGTAGTATGCAGGTCTCCGGGCTCGAGCAGTACTTC | CASSMQVSGLEQYF
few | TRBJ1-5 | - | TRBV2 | TGTGCCAGCAGTGAAGGGAACAGGCCTCAGCCCCAGCATTTT | CASSEGNRPQPQHF
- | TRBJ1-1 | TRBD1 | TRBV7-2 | TGTGCCAGCAGCCCGGGGACAGGGGGTGCAGCTTTCTTT | CASSPGTGGAAFF
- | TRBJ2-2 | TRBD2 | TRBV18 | TGTGCCAGCTCAATCTCTAGCGGGGTGTACACCGGGGAGCTGTTTTTT | CASSISSGVYTGELFF
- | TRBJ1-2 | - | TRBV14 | TGTGCCAGCAGCCAACCCGCAGGTGAAAACTATGGCTACACCTTC | CASSQPAGENYGYTF
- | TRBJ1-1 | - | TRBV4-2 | TGTGCCAGCAGCTGGGGACCAATCGGGAACACTGAAGCTTTCTTT | CASSWGPIGNTEAFF
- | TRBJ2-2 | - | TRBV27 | TGTGCCAGCAGTTTAGGGTCAGGGGTGAGCGGGGAGCTGTTTTTT | CASSLGSGVSGELFF
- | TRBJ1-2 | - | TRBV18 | TGTGCCAGCTCACCACCGAAGGGTTCTGGCTACACCTTC | CASSPPKGSGYTF
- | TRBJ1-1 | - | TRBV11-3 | TGTGCCAGCAGCTTTTTAGGGGGGACTGAAGCTTTCTTT | CASSFLGGTEAFF
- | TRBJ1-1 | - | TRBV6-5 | TGTGCCAGCAGTTACAGGTACACTGAAGCTTTCTTT | CASSYRYTEAFF
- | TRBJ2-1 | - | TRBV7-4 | TGTGCCAGCAGCCCCCCTGGACTCAGGCGCTACAATGAGCAGTTCTTC | CASSPPGLRRYNEQFF
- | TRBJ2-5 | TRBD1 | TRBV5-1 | TGCGCCAGCAGCTTGGGGACAGGGTTTCAAGAGACCCAGTACTTC | CASSLGTGFQETQYF
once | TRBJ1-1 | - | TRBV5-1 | TGCGCCAGCAGCCCGGGCGGGCCTGGGACTGAAGCTTTCTTT | CASSPGGPGTEAFF
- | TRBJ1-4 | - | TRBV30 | TGTGCCTGGAACCGATGGGACTTTACACATGAAAAACTGTTTTTT | CAWNRWDFTHEKLFF
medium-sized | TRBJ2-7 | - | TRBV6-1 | TGTGCCAGCAGTTCCGGCCCCTTAGGGGAGCAGTACTTC | CASSSGPLGEQYF
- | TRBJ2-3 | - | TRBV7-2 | TGTGCCAGCAGCCCCGGACTGGCGACAGATACGCAGTATTTT | CASSPGLATDTQYF
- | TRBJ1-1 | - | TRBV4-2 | TGTGCCAGCAGCCAAGATAAGCTTGGCGCAGGGGCCCGGGTTGAAGCTTTCTTT | CASSQDKLGAGARVEAFF